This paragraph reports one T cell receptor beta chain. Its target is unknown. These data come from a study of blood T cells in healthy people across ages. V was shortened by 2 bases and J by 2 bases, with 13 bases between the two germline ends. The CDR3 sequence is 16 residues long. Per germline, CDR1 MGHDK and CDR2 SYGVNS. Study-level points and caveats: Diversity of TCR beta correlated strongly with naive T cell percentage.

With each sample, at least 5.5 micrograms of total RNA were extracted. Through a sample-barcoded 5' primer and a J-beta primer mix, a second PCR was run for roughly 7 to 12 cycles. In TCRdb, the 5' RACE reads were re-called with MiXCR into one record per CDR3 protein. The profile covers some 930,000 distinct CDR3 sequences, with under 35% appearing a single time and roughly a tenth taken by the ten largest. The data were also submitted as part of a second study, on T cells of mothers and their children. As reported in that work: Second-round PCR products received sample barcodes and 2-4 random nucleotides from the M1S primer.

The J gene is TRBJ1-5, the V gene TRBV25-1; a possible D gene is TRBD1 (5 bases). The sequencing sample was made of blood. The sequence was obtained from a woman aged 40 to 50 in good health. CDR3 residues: CASSEDRGAGNQPQHF. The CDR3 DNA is TGTGCCAGCAGTGAAGATAGGGGAGCGGGCAATCAGCCCCAGCATTTT.